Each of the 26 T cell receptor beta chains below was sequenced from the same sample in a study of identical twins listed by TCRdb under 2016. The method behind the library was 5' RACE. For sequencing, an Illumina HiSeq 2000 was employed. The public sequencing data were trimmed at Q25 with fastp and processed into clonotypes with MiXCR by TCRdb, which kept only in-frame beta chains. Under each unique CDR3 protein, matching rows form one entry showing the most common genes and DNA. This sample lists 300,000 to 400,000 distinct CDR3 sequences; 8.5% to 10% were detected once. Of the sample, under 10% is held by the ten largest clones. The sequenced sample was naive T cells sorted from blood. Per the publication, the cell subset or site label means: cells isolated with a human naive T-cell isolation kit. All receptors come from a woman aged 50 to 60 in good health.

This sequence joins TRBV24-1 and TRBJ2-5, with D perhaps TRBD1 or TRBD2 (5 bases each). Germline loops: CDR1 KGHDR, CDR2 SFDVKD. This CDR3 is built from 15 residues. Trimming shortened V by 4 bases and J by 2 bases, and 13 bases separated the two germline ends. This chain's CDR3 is CATSDSGRKQETQYF. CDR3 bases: TGTGCCACCAGTGACTCGGGACGGAAACAAGAGACCCAGTACTTC.

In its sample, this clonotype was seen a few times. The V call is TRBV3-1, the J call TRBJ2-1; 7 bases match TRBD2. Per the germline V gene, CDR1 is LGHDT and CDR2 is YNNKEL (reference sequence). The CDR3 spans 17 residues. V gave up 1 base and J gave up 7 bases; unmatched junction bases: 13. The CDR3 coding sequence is TGTGCCAGCAGCCAAGGGCGGGGGAGCGGGCCGGGAAATGAGCAGTTCTTC. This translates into CASSQGRGSGPGNEQFF.

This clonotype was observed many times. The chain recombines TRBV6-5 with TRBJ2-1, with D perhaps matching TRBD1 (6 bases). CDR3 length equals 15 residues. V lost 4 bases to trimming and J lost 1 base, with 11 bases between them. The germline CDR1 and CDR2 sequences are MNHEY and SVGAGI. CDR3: CASSLNRVSYNEQFF. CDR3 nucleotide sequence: TGTGCCAGCAGTTTGAACAGGGTGTCCTACAATGAGCAGTTCTTC.

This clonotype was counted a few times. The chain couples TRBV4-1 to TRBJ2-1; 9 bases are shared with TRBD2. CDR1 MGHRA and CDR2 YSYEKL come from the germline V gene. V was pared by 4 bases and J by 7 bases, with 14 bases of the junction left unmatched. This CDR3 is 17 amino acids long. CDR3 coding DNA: TGCGCCAGCAGCCGGGGGGGTAGCGGGGGAAGTGGTAATGAGCAGTTCTTC. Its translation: CASSRGGSGGSGNEQFF.

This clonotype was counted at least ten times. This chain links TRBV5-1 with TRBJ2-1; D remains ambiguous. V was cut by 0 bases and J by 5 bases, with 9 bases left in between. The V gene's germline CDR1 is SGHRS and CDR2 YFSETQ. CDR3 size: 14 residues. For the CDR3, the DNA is TGCGCCAGCAGCTTGGCGCAGATAAACAATGAGCAGTTCTTC. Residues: CASSLAQINNEQFF.

Here the CDR3 DNA reads TGTGCCAGTAACATAGCGGGAGCGATGATTGGTGAGCAGTTCTTC. Protein sequence: CASNIAGAMIGEQFF. The rearrangement joins TRBV19 to TRBJ2-1, with 9 bases aligning to TRBD2. The CDR3 has 15 residues. Losses at the gene ends were 7 bases for V and 9 bases for J; bases not matched to a gene: 13. CDR1 is LNHDA and CDR2 is SQIVND in the germline V gene (reference sequence).

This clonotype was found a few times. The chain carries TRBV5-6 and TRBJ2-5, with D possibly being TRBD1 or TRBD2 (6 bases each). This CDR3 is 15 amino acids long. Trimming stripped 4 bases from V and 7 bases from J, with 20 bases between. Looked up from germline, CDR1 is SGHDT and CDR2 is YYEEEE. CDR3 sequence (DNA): TGTGCCAGCAGCGGGGACATCGGGGGAAAAGGGACCCAGTACTTC. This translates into CASSGDIGGKGTQYF.

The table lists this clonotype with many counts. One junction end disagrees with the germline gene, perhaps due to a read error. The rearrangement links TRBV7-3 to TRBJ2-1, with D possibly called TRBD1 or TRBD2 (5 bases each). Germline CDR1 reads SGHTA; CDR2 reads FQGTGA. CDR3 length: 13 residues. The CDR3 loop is CASSLTRGFEQFF. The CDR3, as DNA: TGTGCCAGCAGCTTAACGAGGGGATTTGAGCAGTTTTTC.

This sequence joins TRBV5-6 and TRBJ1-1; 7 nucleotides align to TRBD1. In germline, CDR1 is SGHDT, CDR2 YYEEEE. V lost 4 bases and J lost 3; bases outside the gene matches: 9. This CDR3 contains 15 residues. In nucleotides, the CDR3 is TGTGCCAGCAGCCATAGGGGGCGTTGGGACACTGAAGCTTTCTTT. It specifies CASSHRGRWDTEAFF.

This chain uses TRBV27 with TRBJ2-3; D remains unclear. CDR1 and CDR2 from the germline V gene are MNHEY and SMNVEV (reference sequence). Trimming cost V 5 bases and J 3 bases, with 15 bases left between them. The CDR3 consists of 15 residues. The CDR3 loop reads CASSPDPTWTDTQYF. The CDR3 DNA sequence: TGTGCCAGCAGTCCAGACCCGACTTGGACAGATACGCAGTATTTT.

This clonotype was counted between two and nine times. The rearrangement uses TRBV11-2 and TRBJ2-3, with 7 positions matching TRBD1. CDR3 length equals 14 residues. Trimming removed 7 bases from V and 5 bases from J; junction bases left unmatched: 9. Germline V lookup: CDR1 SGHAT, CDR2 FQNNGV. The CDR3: CASTKRGLGDTQYF. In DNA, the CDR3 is TGTGCCAGCACCAAAAGGGGGCTTGGAGATACGCAGTATTTT.

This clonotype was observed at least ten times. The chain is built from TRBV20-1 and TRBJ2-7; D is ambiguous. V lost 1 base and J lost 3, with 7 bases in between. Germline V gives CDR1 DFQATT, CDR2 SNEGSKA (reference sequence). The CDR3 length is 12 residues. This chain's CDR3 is CSARVANYEQYF. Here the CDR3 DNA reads TGCAGTGCTAGAGTCGCTAACTACGAGCAGTACTTC.

The CDR3 here is CASSGTGYTEAFF. DNA for the CDR3: TGTGCCAGCAGTGGAACAGGGTACACTGAAGCTTTCTTT. The genes are TRBV25-1 and TRBJ1-1; D is possibly TRBD1 (6 bases). With 4 bases removed from V and 3 bases from J, the gap between germline ends came to 9 bases. The CDR3 extends over 13 amino acids. Germline CDR1 reads MGHDK; CDR2 reads SYGVNS. The whole variable domain, remainder taken from reference TRBV25-1 and TRBJ1-1, is EADIYQTPRYLVIGTGKKITLECSQTMGHDKMYWYQQDPGMELHLIHYSYGVNSTEKGDLSSESTVSRIRTEHFPLTLESARPSHTSQYLCASSGTGYTEAFFGQGTRLTVV.

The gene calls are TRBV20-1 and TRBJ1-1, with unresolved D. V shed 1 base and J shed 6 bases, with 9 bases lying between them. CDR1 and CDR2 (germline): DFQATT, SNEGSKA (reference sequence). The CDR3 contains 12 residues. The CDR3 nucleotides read TGCAGTGCTAGAGGGGCGCTCGCTGAAGCTTTCTTT. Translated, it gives CSARGALAEAFF.

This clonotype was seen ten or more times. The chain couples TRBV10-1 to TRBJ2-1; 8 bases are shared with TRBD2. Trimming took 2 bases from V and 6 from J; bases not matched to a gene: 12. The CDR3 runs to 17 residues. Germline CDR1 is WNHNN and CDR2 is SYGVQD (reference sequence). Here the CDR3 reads CASSEPPQAGAANEQFF. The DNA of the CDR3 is TGCGCCAGCAGTGAGCCCCCCCAAGCGGGAGCCGCCAATGAGCAGTTCTTC.

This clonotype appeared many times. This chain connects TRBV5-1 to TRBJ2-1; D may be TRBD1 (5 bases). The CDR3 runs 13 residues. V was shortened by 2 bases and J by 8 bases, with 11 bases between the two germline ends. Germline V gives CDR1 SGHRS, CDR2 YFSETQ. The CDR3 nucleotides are TGCGCCAGCAGCTTCAGGGATCCATATGAGCAGTTCTTC. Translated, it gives CASSFRDPYEQFF.

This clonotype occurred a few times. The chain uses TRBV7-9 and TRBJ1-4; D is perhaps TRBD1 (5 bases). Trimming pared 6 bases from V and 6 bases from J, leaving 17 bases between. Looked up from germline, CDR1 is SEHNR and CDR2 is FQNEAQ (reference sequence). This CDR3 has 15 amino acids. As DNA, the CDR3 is TGTGCCAGCAGTTTCTCCGGGACGGCCGATGAAAAACTGTTTTTT. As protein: CASSFSGTADEKLFF.

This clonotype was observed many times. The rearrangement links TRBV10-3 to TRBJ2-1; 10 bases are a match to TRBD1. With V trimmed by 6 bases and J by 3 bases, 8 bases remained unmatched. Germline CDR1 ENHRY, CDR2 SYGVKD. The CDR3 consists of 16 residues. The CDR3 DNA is TGTGCCATCAGCAAAACCGGGACAGGGGACTACAATGAGCAGTTCTTC. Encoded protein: CAISKTGTGDYNEQFF.

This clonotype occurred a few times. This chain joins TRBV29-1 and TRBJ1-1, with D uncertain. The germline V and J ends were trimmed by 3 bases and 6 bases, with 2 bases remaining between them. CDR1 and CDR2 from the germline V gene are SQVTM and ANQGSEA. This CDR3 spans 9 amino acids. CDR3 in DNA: TGCAGCGTTGAGCCTGAAGCTTTCTTT. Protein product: CSVEPEAFF.

The CDR3 DNA follows: TGTGCCAGCAGCTTAGATCTTACAACAGGGCGGGCTTTCTTT. Protein product: CASSLDLTTGRAFF. The chain is built from TRBV11-3 and TRBJ1-1, with D possibly being TRBD1 (6 bases). CDR1 and CDR2 (germline): SGHNT, YENEEA. The CDR3 covers 14 residues. V lost 0 bases to trimming and J lost 11 bases, with 16 bases between them.

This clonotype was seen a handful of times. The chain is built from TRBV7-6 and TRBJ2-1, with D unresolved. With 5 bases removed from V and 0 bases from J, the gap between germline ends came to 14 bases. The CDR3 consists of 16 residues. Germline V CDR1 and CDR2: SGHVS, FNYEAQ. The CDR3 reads CASSRTDPSSYNEQFF. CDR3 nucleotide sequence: TGTGCCAGCAGCCGTACCGATCCCAGCTCCTACAATGAGCAGTTCTTC.

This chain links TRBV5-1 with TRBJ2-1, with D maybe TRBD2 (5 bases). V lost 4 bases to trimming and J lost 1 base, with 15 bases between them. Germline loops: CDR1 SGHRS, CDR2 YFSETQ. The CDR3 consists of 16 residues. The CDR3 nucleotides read TGCGCCAGCAGCCCGTTACTCGGGGATTCCTACAATGAGCAGTTCTTC. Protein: CASSPLLGDSYNEQFF.

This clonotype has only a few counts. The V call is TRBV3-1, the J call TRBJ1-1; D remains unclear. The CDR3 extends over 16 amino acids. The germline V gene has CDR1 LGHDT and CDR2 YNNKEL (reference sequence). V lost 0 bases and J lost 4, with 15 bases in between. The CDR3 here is CASSQDRAPRRTEAFF. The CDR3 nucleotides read TGTGCCAGCAGCCAAGATAGAGCACCCAGGCGCACTGAAGCTTTCTTT.

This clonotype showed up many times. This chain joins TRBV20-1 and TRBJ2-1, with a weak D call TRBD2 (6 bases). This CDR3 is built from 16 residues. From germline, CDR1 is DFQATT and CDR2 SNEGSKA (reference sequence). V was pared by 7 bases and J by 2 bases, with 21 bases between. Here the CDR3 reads CSVRTLSLATYNEQFF. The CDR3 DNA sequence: TGCAGTGTCCGAACCCTCTCCCTAGCGACCTACAATGAGCAGTTCTTC.

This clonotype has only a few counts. CDR3 sequence: CSARVNGAAHTDTQYF. DNA for the CDR3: TGCAGTGCTAGAGTGAACGGAGCGGCCCACACAGATACGCAGTATTTT. V is TRBV20-1 and J is TRBJ2-3, with D maybe TRBD2 (5 bases). In germline, CDR1 is DFQATT, CDR2 SNEGSKA (reference sequence). V was shortened by 1 base and J by 2 bases, with 16 bases between the two germline ends. The CDR3 is 16 amino acids.

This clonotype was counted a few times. The CDR3: CAPAASPSGRTYYEQYF. The CDR3 region has the DNA TGTGCTCCAGCAGCATCCCCCTCGGGGCGTACCTACTACGAGCAGTACTTC. V usage is TRBV28 and J usage is TRBJ2-7, with D perhaps given as TRBD1 or TRBD2 (5 bases each). CDR3 size: 17 residues. From germline, CDR1 is MDHEN and CDR2 SYDVKM.